This is a list of T cell receptor beta chains from one sample in a study of T-cell memory formation after mild COVID-19. TCRdb redid the calling of the 5' RACE reads with MiXCR, one entry per CDR3 protein. The sample holds roughly 250,000 distinct CDR3 sequences, about a sixth seen once. Sequencing input: PBMCs or a T cell subset sorted from them (not recorded which). The receptor set was obtained from a man between 18 and 29 years old who had mild COVID-19 (a few samples of this study predate the infection). Cell type and time point are not known. Each CDR3 is given with its conserved first and last residue. Each record gives: D gene, clone size, V gene, J gene, CDR3 DNA, CDR3 protein. The D gene is left open where the match is weak. Only part of the rows carry a size: once, few, many, or a class if the clone is expanded.

D: -; size: few; V: TRBV5-1; J: TRBJ2-5; DNA: TGCGCCAGCAGCTTTGGGCAGGCGGGAGAGACCCAGTACTTC; CDR3: CASSFGQAGETQYF
D: -; size: -; V: TRBV11-2; J: TRBJ1-1; DNA: TGTGCCAGCAGCTCGAACAGGGCATTCACTGAAGCTTTCTTT; CDR3: CASSSNRAFTEAFF
D: TRBD1; size: few; V: TRBV20-1; J: TRBJ2-3; DNA: TGCAGTGCCCACAGGGGATCAGCAGATACGCAGTATTTT; CDR3: CSAHRGSADTQYF
D: -; size: few; V: TRBV4-2; J: TRBJ2-1; DNA: TGTGCCAGCAGCCAAGCCGGGCAGGGGAACGGCTTTGGTGAGCAGTTCTTC; CDR3: CASSQAGQGNGFGEQFF
D: TRBD1; size: many; V: TRBV5-1; J: TRBJ2-1; DNA: TGCGCCAGCAGCCCCCCCGGGGCAGGGGGAAGCAATGAGCAGTTCTTC; CDR3: CASSPPGAGGSNEQFF
D: TRBD1; size: -; V: TRBV4-1; J: TRBJ1-5; DNA: TGCGCCAGCAGCCAGAGCACCGGGACAGGTTATAGCAATCAGCCCCAGCATTTT; CDR3: CASSQSTGTGYSNQPQHF
D: TRBD2; size: -; V: TRBV6-5; J: TRBJ2-7; DNA: TGTGCCAGCAGCGTTCGGGCGGGACTATACTACGAGCAGTACTTC; CDR3: CASSVRAGLYYEQYF
D: -; size: -; V: TRBV6-6; J: TRBJ2-7; DNA: TGTGCCAGCAGTGGGGGCGAGCAGTACTTC; CDR3: CASSGGEQYF
D: -; size: -; V: TRBV2; J: TRBJ2-7; DNA: TGTGCCAGCAGTCAAGACAGGCCCTACGAGCAGTACTTC; CDR3: CASSQDRPYEQYF
D: TRBD2; size: -; V: TRBV7-9; J: TRBJ2-1; DNA: TGTGCCAGCAGCGAAAAAGGCGGGACTAGCGGGGGGGCCGCCTACAATGAGCAGTTCTTC; CDR3: CASSEKGGTSGGAAYNEQFF
D: -; size: few; V: TRBV7-2; J: TRBJ1-5; DNA: TGTGCCAGCAGCCAAACCCGGGATCAGCCCCAGCATTTT; CDR3: CASSQTRDQPQHF
D: -; size: few; V: TRBV6-5; J: TRBJ2-1; DNA: TGTGCCAGCAGTTACTCGTGGGACCCAGAGCAGTTCTTC; CDR3: CASSYSWDPEQFF
D: -; size: -; V: TRBV29-1; J: TRBJ2-7; DNA: TGCAGCGTTGCTGGCAGGGGAACCTCCTACGAGCAGTACTTC; CDR3: CSVAGRGTSYEQYF
D: TRBD1; size: -; V: TRBV12-3/TRBV12-4; J: TRBJ2-1; DNA: TGTGCCAGCAGTTCTCAGGGGGCAGGCTACAATGAGCAGTTCTTC; CDR3: CASSSQGAGYNEQFF
D: -; size: few; V: TRBV28; J: TRBJ1-5; DNA: TGTGCCAGCAGTCAGGGTGGGAGCAATCAGCCCCAGCATTTT; CDR3: CASSQGGSNQPQHF
D: -; size: -; V: TRBV7-9; J: TRBJ1-1; DNA: TGTGCCAGCAGTCCCGGACCGGACACTGAAGCTTTCTTT; CDR3: CASSPGPDTEAFF
D: TRBD1; size: many; V: TRBV20-1; J: TRBJ2-3; DNA: TGCAGTGCTAGAGTGGGGACAGGGATGGGCGATACGCAGTATTTT; CDR3: CSARVGTGMGDTQYF
D: -; size: few; V: TRBV7-2; J: TRBJ2-5; DNA: TGTGCCAGCAGCTTCTATCAGGGAGAGACCCAGTACTTC; CDR3: CASSFYQGETQYF
D: -; size: few; V: TRBV4-2; J: TRBJ2-7; DNA: TGTGCCAGCAGCCCAAGCTATGACCCCGGAGGCTCCTACGAGCAGTACTTC; CDR3: CASSPSYDPGGSYEQYF
D: -; size: -; V: TRBV27; J: TRBJ2-7; DNA: TGTGCCAGCGGGCGGTCCTACGAGCAGTACTTC; CDR3: CASGRSYEQYF
D: TRBD2; size: few; V: TRBV4-1; J: TRBJ2-7; DNA: TGCGCCAGCGCCGGGGAGGGGAGGAACGAGCAGTACTTC; CDR3: CASAGEGRNEQYF
D: -; size: -; V: TRBV7-2; J: TRBJ1-2; DNA: TGTGCCAGCAGCTTAGACACAAACTATGGCTACACCTTC; CDR3: CASSLDTNYGYTF
D: -; size: few; V: TRBV7-2; J: TRBJ1-1; DNA: TGTGCCAGCGGAGCGGGAGGGAACACTGAAGCTTTCTTT; CDR3: CASGAGGNTEAFF
D: -; size: -; V: TRBV7-9; J: TRBJ1-1; DNA: TGTGCCAGCAGCGCACAAAGACCAGGAATGAACACTGAAGCTTTCTTT; CDR3: CASSAQRPGMNTEAFF
D: -; size: once; V: TRBV12-3/TRBV12-4; J: TRBJ2-7; DNA: TGTGCCAGCAGTTTTCTAGATCGGGGTTACGAGCAGTACTTC; CDR3: CASSFLDRGYEQYF
D: -; size: few; V: TRBV4-3; J: TRBJ1-6; DNA: TGCGCCAGCAGCCAAGCTGCCGACAGCCCCCTCCACTTT; CDR3: CASSQAADSPLHF
D: TRBD2; size: few; V: TRBV7-9; J: TRBJ2-5; DNA: TGTGCCAGCAGCCGTACTAGCGGACTCCAAGAGACCCAGTACTTC; CDR3: CASSRTSGLQETQYF
D: -; size: few; V: TRBV7-8; J: TRBJ1-1; DNA: TGTGCCAGCAGCTGGACCATGAACACTGAAGCTTTCTTT; CDR3: CASSWTMNTEAFF
D: -; size: few; V: TRBV11-3; J: TRBJ2-1; DNA: TGTGCCAGCAGCTTCAACCAAGGCGCCTACAATGAGCAGTTCTTC; CDR3: CASSFNQGAYNEQFF
D: TRBD1; size: many; V: TRBV25-1; J: TRBJ2-4; DNA: TGTGCCAGCAGGGGGTTCGGGACAGGGAGCATTCAGTACTTC; CDR3: CASRGFGTGSIQYF
D: -; size: many; V: TRBV12-3/TRBV12-4; J: TRBJ1-1; DNA: TGTGCCAGCAGTTTGACCGCGGCAACTAGGGCTAGGGACACTGAAGCTTTCTTT; CDR3: CASSLTAATRARDTEAFF
D: -; size: -; V: TRBV6-6; J: TRBJ2-2; DNA: TGTGCCAGCAACAGGGACTATAACACCGGGGAGCTGTTTTTT; CDR3: CASNRDYNTGELFF
D: -; size: few; V: TRBV10-3; J: TRBJ1-4; DNA: TGTGCCGTCGGGGATGCAACTAATGAAAAACTGTTTTTT; CDR3: CAVGDATNEKLFF
D: TRBD1; size: -; V: TRBV14; J: TRBJ1-1; DNA: TGTGCCAGCAGCCAAGTGGGACAGGGGGCGTTCGGCACTGAAGCTTTCTTT; CDR3: CASSQVGQGAFGTEAFF
D: -; size: few; V: TRBV10-2; J: TRBJ1-4; DNA: TGCGCCAGCAGTGAGCGCAGGGTAACTAATGAAAAACTGTTTTTT; CDR3: CASSERRVTNEKLFF
D: TRBD1; size: -; V: TRBV2; J: TRBJ2-3; DNA: TGTGCCAGCAGTGACAGGGGGTGGGCCACAGATACGCAGTATTTT; CDR3: CASSDRGWATDTQYF
D: TRBD2; size: few; V: TRBV12-3/TRBV12-4; J: TRBJ2-3; DNA: TGTGCCAGCAGTCCCGGGACTAGCGGGGGCTTCGCAGATACGCAGTATTTT; CDR3: CASSPGTSGGFADTQYF
D: TRBD2; size: many; V: TRBV4-3; J: TRBJ2-7; DNA: TGCGCCAGCAGCCAAGAAGCTCCGGGAGGTCCGGCCGAGCAGTACTTC; CDR3: CASSQEAPGGPAEQYF
D: -; size: few; V: TRBV27; J: TRBJ2-5; DNA: TGTGCCAGCAGCCCCCAGGGGTACCAAGAGACCCAGTACTTC; CDR3: CASSPQGYQETQYF
D: -; size: -; V: TRBV29-1; J: TRBJ2-2; DNA: TGCAGCGTGTCCCTGAACACCGGGGAGCTGTTTTTT; CDR3: CSVSLNTGELFF
D: -; size: many; V: TRBV4-1; J: TRBJ2-7; DNA: TGCGCCAGCAGCCAGCGGACGGACTCCTACGAGCAGTACTTC; CDR3: CASSQRTDSYEQYF
D: -; size: few; V: TRBV4-3; J: TRBJ1-5; DNA: TGCGCCAGCAGCCAAGACAGGTTTAGCAATCAGCCCCAGCATTTT; CDR3: CASSQDRFSNQPQHF
D: TRBD1; size: -; V: TRBV20-1; J: TRBJ1-5; DNA: TGCAGTGCGAAGGGGGCCGTCAATCAGCCCCAGCATTTT; CDR3: CSAKGAVNQPQHF
D: -; size: -; V: TRBV7-3; J: TRBJ2-2; DNA: TGTGCCAGCAGCTTATTCACGAACACCGGGGAGCTGTTTTTT; CDR3: CASSLFTNTGELFF
D: -; size: few; V: TRBV12-3/TRBV12-4; J: TRBJ2-1; DNA: TGTGCCAGCAGTTTAGAAAGGGACGGGGAGCAGTTCTTC; CDR3: CASSLERDGEQFF
D: -; size: -; V: TRBV6-2/TRBV6-3; J: TRBJ1-1; DNA: TGTGCCAGCAGGCCCGGGGGGTCGAACACTGAAGCTTTCTTT; CDR3: CASRPGGSNTEAFF
D: -; size: -; V: TRBV7-2; J: TRBJ1-3; DNA: TGTGCCAGCAGCTTGACCCGGAACACCATATATTTT; CDR3: CASSLTRNTIYF
D: -; size: -; V: TRBV11-1; J: TRBJ2-5; DNA: TGTGCCAGCAGCTTATTCCCGGGACTTGCAGAGACCCAGTACTTC; CDR3: CASSLFPGLAETQYF
D: -; size: few; V: TRBV12-3/TRBV12-4; J: TRBJ2-5; DNA: TGTGCCAGCAGCCGCAGGATCCATCCCCTGGGGCAAGAGACCCAGTACTTC; CDR3: CASSRRIHPLGQETQYF
D: -; size: few; V: TRBV5-1; J: TRBJ2-7; DNA: TGCGCCAGCAGCTTGAGGGGGGGCCTAGGCTACGAGCAGTACTTC; CDR3: CASSLRGGLGYEQYF
D: -; size: many; V: TRBV7-9; J: TRBJ1-5; DNA: TGTGCCAGCAGCTTATTGGGGGCTGATCAGCCCCAGCATTTT; CDR3: CASSLLGADQPQHF
D: TRBD2; size: few; V: TRBV11-1; J: TRBJ2-1; DNA: TGTGCCAGCAGCTCAGGCGGGACTAGTGCCAATGAGCAGTTCTTC; CDR3: CASSSGGTSANEQFF